This T cell receptor (beta chain) was identified in a study of blood T cell repertoires in COVID-19. The wider study: Acute-phase and convalescent COVID-19 samples originated in the United States, Italy and Spain.

The V gene's germline CDR1 is SEHNR and CDR2 FQNEAQ (reference sequence). The CDR3 is 14 amino acids. V was trimmed by 1 base and J by 5 bases, leaving 12 bases between them. Authors' data handling: Reference gene primer amplification yielded estimated nucleated cell counts. Sequencing used immunoSEQ multiplex PCR; TCRdb keeps in-frame clones, though not all of them. V and J calls plus clone size are reproduced from that table; the DNA served to infer D and trimming. The table lists 75,000 to 95,000 clones, approximately 70% of them singletons. This clone was observed a few times. The J gene is TRBJ2-7, the V gene TRBV7-9; D call uncertain. Sequencing was done on a sample of peripheral blood. This sequence originates from a woman between 55 and 75 years old in a cohort sampled during active or convalescent COVID-19. The CDR3 loop is CASSLGSRFDEQYF. The CDR3 DNA sequence: TGTGCCAGCAGCTTAGGGTCCAGGTTCGACGAGCAGTACTTC. Full variable domain (rest looked up from reference TRBV7-9 and TRBJ2-7): DTGVSQNPRHKITKRGQNVTFRCDPISEHNRLYWYRQTLGQGPEFLTYFQNEAQLEKSRLLSDRFSAERPKGSFSTLEIQRTEQGDSAMYLCASSLGSRFDEQYFGPGTRLTVT.